The rows below give T cell receptor beta chains drawn from one sample of a study of PD-1 blockade in mismatch repair-deficient tumors. Repertoires were generated with immunoSEQ multiplex PCR, while TCRdb's copy carries only in-frame clones and drops some. Counted here are more than 40,000 clones, roughly 80% occurring once; the ten biggest clones make up about 8%. The sample in question was peripheral blood, obtained 20 weeks after starting pembrolizumab. These receptors originate from an adult with mismatch repair-deficient cancer. CDR3s include the opening cysteine and the closing phenylalanine or tryptophan. Some rows mark clone size as missing; the rest say once, few, many or name a class of expanded clone.

>TRBJ1-3|16|TRBV10-3|NA
CAISEGGETSGNTIYF
>TRBJ2-3|15|TRBV5-1|NA
CASSLGLAGGDTQYF
>TRBJ2-1|16|TRBV30|once
CAWSTLAGVSGNEQFF
>TRBJ2-7|16|TRBV13|NA
CASSSRYDRISYEQYF
>TRBJ2-7|14|TRBV6-1|NA
CASSGVEWAYEQYF
>TRBJ1-2|15|TRBV19|NA
CASRTTELDNYGYTF
>TRBJ2-3|13|TRBV29-1|NA
CSADTGTGDTQYF
>TRBJ2-1|14|TRBV11-3|once
CASSLRAANNEQFF
>TRBJ2-1|14|TRBV6-1|NA
CASRRGLADTQQFF
>TRBJ1-1|15|TRBV18|NA
CASSPYQGGNTEAFF
>TRBJ1-1|16|TRBV9|once
CASSDSRAGLNTEAFF
>TRBJ2-7|15|TRBV9|few
CASSKSGGERSEQYF
>TRBJ1-4|12|TRBV7-9|NA
CASSLGKQKLFF
>TRBJ2-5|14|TRBV5-1|NA
CASSLEGGEETQYF
>TRBJ1-2|14|TRBV7-9|NA
CASSLNLGGYGYTF
>TRBJ1-2|15|TRBV30|NA
CAWSPDGGAFYGYTF
>TRBJ2-7|16|TRBV6-5|NA
CASSYIATGTSYEQYF
>TRBJ2-3|16|TRBV9|NA
CASSISGGIPPDTQYF
>TRBJ2-5|15|TRBV9|NA
CASSVAEGGLETQYF
>TRBJ1-6|18|TRBV11-2|NA
CASSSLLQGAEGNSPLHF
>TRBJ2-1|13|TRBV11-2|NA
CASSLWGSNEQFF
>TRBJ1-2|17|TRBV14|NA
CASSHGNRSPLTYGYTF
>TRBJ1-5|11|TRBV2|NA
CASSVDWEQHF
>TRBJ2-3|19|TRBV18|once
CASSPNEGSRGRRADTQYF
>TRBJ2-2|14|TRBV6-5|NA
CASRGYLNTGELFF
>TRBJ2-1|13|TRBV7-2|once
CASSGVSYNEQFF
>TRBJ2-7|14|TRBV5-4|NA
CASSMTSAGYEQYF
>TRBJ2-3|16|TRBV11-3|NA
CASSNRGPGGTDTQYF
>TRBJ2-4|12|TRBV6-5|NA
CASSFLQGPQYF
>TRBJ2-1|14|TRBV25-1|NA
CASSATGLANEQFF
>TRBJ2-7|13|TRBV19|few
CASSMGTVYEQYF
>TRBJ2-7|15|TRBV7-9|NA
CASSEQGHGGMGQYF
>TRBJ2-1|15|TRBV11-1|NA
CASSPLGYLYNEQFF
>TRBJ2-7|12|TRBV7-2|NA
CASSLEPYEQYF
>TRBJ1-2|16|TRBV19|few
CASSRPTGGDDYGYTF
>TRBJ2-2|16|TRBV28|NA
CASSLETIIRTGELFF
>TRBJ1-1|15|TRBV18|NA
CASSRRTGSTEGAFF
>TRBJ2-3|17|TRBV7-9|NA
CASSFWPRQSSTDTQYF
>TRBJ1-1|13|TRBV5-6|NA
CASGVGGPGGAFF
>TRBJ2-7|15|TRBV4-2|few
CASSPGAGGGDEQYF
>TRBJ2-7|15|TRBV5-4|NA
CASSLPAGGRYEQYF
>TRBJ2-7|13|TRBV27|NA
CASSYRTGWEQYF
>TRBJ1-4|14|TRBV11-2|few
CASSLGGMSEKLFF
>TRBJ1-5|18|TRBV19|NA
CATSSMVRQLDSNQPQHF
>TRBJ1-1|14|TRBV30|once
CAWSVGGVNTEAFF
>TRBJ2-1|13|TRBV11-3|NA
CASSLDRIGEQFF
>TRBJ2-1|15|TRBV4-3|NA
CASSQDDSAYNEQFF
>TRBJ1-1|13|TRBV5-1|NA
CASSPSGPTEAFF
>TRBJ2-7|15|TRBV5-1|NA
CASSGVASGGYEQYF
>TRBJ2-7|13|TRBV30|NA
CAWRTSGSGEQYF
>TRBJ1-1|13|TRBV7-9|NA
CASRRAGILAAFF
>TRBJ1-2|13|TRBV9|few
CASSVEADYGYTF
>TRBJ2-7|14|TRBV7-2|NA
CASSFFRDTSEQYF